This T cell receptor (beta chain) is drawn from a study of blood T cell repertoires in COVID-19. The wider study: Italy, Spain and the United States were the sources of the convalescent and acute COVID-19 samples.

The CDR3 totals 12 residues. The V end was cut by 6 bases, the J end by 8 bases, with 13 bases between. As processed by the authors: Amplification of reference gene primers was used by the study to estimate nucleated cell counts. Sequenced by immunoSEQ multiplex PCR; TCRdb stores in-frame clones only, minus some. From that table come the V and J calls and clone size; the DNA was used to work out D and trimming. The sample has a few hundred thousand clones; more than 70% are singletons. J is TRBJ1-1 and V is TRBV12-3 or TRBV12-4; D possibly corresponds to TRBD1 (6 bases). The TCR originated in a man aged 18 to 30 who had recovered from COVID-19. The sample taken for sequencing was peripheral blood. The CDR3 DNA follows: TGTGCCAGCAGCGGGGGGCGTTTAGAAGCTTTCTTT. The encoded protein is CASSGGRLEAFF.